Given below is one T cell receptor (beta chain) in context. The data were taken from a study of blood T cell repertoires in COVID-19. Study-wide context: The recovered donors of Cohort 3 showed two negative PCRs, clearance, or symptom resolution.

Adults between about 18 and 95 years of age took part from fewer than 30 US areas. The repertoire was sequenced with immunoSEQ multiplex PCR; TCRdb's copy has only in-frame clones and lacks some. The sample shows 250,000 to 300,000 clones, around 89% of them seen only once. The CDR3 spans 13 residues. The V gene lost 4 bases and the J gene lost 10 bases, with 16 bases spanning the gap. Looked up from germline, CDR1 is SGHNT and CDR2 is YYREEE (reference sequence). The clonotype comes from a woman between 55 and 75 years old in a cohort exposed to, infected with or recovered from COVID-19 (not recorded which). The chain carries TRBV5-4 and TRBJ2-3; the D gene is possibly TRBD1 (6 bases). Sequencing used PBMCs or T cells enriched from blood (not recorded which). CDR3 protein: CASSRDEGESQYF. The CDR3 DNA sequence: TGTGCCAGCAGCAGGGATGAGGGGGAATCGCAGTATTTT.